These 26 T cell receptor beta chains were sequenced from one sample in a study of T cells in Graves' hyperthyroidism and ophthalmopathy (dated by TCRdb to between 2018 and 2021). Library generation was performed with multiplex PCR. The listed sequencing device is Illumina HiSeq 2000. The TCR beta CDR3 regions were amplified from the RNA transcripts. The TCR CDR3 was subjected to a first round of RT-PCR using the HTBI primer set and the Qiagen OneStep RT-PCR kit. The public reads were quality trimmed at Q25 with fastp and then assembled into clones with MiXCR by TCRdb, keeping productive beta chains. Rows merge per CDR3 protein into single entries with the most common DNA and genes. Present in this sample are 600,000 to 650,000 distinct CDR3 sequences, 15% to 20% of which were seen just once. 3% to 4.5% of the sample is held by the ten biggest clonotypes. The sample comprised blood. These receptors came from a woman aged 25 to 39 with Graves' hyperthyroidism.

In this sample, this clonotype turned up many times. The V call is TRBV12-3 or TRBV12-4, the J call TRBJ2-3, with TRBD2 matching 14 bases. V gave up 3 bases and J gave up 4 bases; unmatched junction bases: 3. The CDR3 consists of 16 residues. The CDR3 region has the DNA TGTGCCAGCAGTTTGGGACTAGCGGGAGACGCAGATACGCAGTATTTT. Translating it yields CASSLGLAGDADTQYF.

This clonotype was found many times. The chain couples TRBV7-8 to TRBJ2-5; 9 bases fit TRBD1. Germline V gives CDR1 SGHVS, CDR2 FQNEAQ. V lost 4 bases, J lost 2 bases, and 5 bases stayed unmatched. CDR3 length equals 15 residues. CDR3 in DNA: TGTGCCAGCAGCTCACAGGGGGCGCTGCAAGAGACCCAGTACTTC. Translation: CASSSQGALQETQYF.

V is TRBV28 and J is TRBJ2-7; possibly TRBD1 for D (6 bases). Trimming removed 8 bases from V and 0 bases from J, with 11 bases in between. This CDR3 is built from 13 residues. From germline, CDR1 is MDHEN and CDR2 SYDVKM. In DNA, the CDR3 is TGTGCCAGCTACAGGGCGAGCTCCTACGAGCAGTACTTC. Amino acids: CASYRASSYEQYF.

This clonotype was seen ten or more times. The chain carries TRBV6-2 or TRBV6-3 and TRBJ2-1, with 10 bases fitting TRBD2. This CDR3 is 17 amino acids long. V lost 5 bases and J lost 1; bases outside the gene matches: 8. Germline CDR1 and CDR2: MNHEY and SVGEGT. CDR3 protein: CASSRASGRVSYNEQFF. CDR3 in DNA: TGTGCCAGCAGTAGAGCTAGCGGGAGAGTTTCCTACAATGAGCAGTTCTTC.

This clonotype showed up many times. The chain combines TRBV20-1 with TRBJ2-7; 7 bases are shared with TRBD2. V was pared by 3 bases and J by 3 bases, with 5 bases of the junction left unmatched. The CDR3 has 13 residues. Germline loops: CDR1 DFQATT, CDR2 SNEGSKA (reference sequence). CDR3 sequence: CSASGGGDYEQYF. For the CDR3, the DNA is TGCAGTGCTAGTGGCGGGGGAGACTACGAGCAGTACTTC.

The sample holds many counts of this clonotype. The V call is TRBV5-1, the J call TRBJ2-7, with D possibly matching TRBD1 (5 bases). The germline V and J ends were trimmed by 0 bases and 4 bases, with 8 bases remaining between them. CDR1 is SGHRS, CDR2 YFSETQ, per germline. CDR3 size: 13 residues. In nucleotides, the CDR3 is TGCGCCAGCAGCTTGGATGGGGCGTACGAGCAGTACTTC. It is translated as CASSLDGAYEQYF.

At least ten counts were recorded for this clonotype. The rearrangement joins TRBV27 to TRBJ2-7; 11 nucleotides agree with TRBD1. Germline loops: CDR1 MNHEY, CDR2 SMNVEV (reference sequence). The CDR3 spans 14 residues. The ends lost 8 bases at V and 3 bases at J; junction bases unmatched: 6. CDR3 sequence: CASGRTGGVYEQYF. DNA for the CDR3: TGTGCCAGCGGCCGGACAGGGGGCGTCTACGAGCAGTACTTC.

The rearrangement uses TRBV7-9 and TRBJ2-1; D is perhaps TRBD2 (7 bases). The ends were cut back, 7 bases at V and 2 bases at J, with 15 bases in the middle. The CDR3 runs 15 residues. Germline loops: CDR1 SEHNR, CDR2 FQNEAQ (reference sequence). The CDR3, as DNA: TGTGCCAGCACCCGAGGGGGGGACCCCTACAATGAGCAGTTCTTC. This sequence encodes CASTRGGDPYNEQFF.

V gene TRBV19 combines with J gene TRBJ1-4; TRBD1 agrees at 7 bases. The CDR3 length is 21 residues. Germline trimming cut 1 base from V and 0 bases from J; bases unmatched to any gene: 17. CDR1 and CDR2 (germline): LNHDA, SQIVND (reference sequence). CDR3 bases: TGTGCCAGTAGTATAGCTTATCCGGGACAGTGGACGATGGCAACTAATGAAAAACTGTTTTTT. This translates into CASSIAYPGQWTMATNEKLFF.

Here the CDR3 reads CASSQSRDRGRYTDTQYF. CDR3 nucleotide sequence: TGTGCCAGCAGCCAATCCCGGGACAGGGGGCGATACACAGATACGCAGTATTTT. V gene TRBV3-1 combines with J gene TRBJ2-3, with TRBD1 matching 12 bases. This CDR3 is built from 18 residues. The V gene end was trimmed by 2 bases and the J gene end by 2 bases; junction bases not matched to a gene: 8. Germline V gene sequence: CDR1 LGHDT, CDR2 YNNKEL (reference sequence).

A remark on this clonotype: The junction departs from the called germline gene at one end, perhaps through a read error. The chain has TRBV20-1 and TRBJ2-1; the match to TRBD2 covers 10 bases. Germline CDR1 and CDR2: DFQATT and SNEGSKA (reference sequence). There are 14 residues in the CDR3. The DNA of the CDR3 is TGCAGTGCTACTAAGCGGGAGGGGAAGAATGAGCAGCTCTTC. The encoded protein is CSATKREGKNEQLF.

As for this clonotype: A much larger clonotype is one base distant, so this may be a read error. The CDR3 coding sequence is TGCGTCAGCAGTCCCCGCCCCGGGATTGCCGAGCAGTACTTC. Protein: CVSSPRPGIAEQYF. J is TRBJ2-7 and V is TRBV5-1; D is perhaps TRBD2 (5 bases). The CDR3 sequence is 14 residues long. The germline CDR1 and CDR2 sequences are SGHRS and YFSETQ.

This clonotype was recorded at least ten times. The genes are TRBV11-2 and TRBJ2-5; no firm D call. The V gene lost 1 base and the J gene lost 2 bases, with 11 bases spanning the gap. Germline V gene sequence: CDR1 SGHAT, CDR2 FQNNGV. CDR3 length equals 15 residues. CDR3 coding DNA: TGTGCCAGCAGCTTAGCGATGCTTCCACAAGAGACCCAGTACTTC. It specifies CASSLAMLPQETQYF.

This clonotype was detected ten times or more. This sequence joins TRBV28 and TRBJ2-7, with 7 bases lining up with TRBD1. The CDR3 sequence is 14 residues long. With V trimmed by 6 bases and J by 5 bases, 10 bases remained unmatched. The V gene's germline CDR1 is MDHEN and CDR2 SYDVKM. The CDR3 sequence: CASSPRGRIDEQYF. CDR3 DNA sequence: TGTGCCAGCAGCCCGAGGGGGCGGATCGACGAGCAGTACTTC.

The gene calls are TRBV29-1 and TRBJ2-5; the match to TRBD1 covers 11 bases. V gave up 4 bases and J gave up 4 bases; unmatched junction bases: 2. The CDR3 runs to 13 residues. Germline V gene lookup returns CDR1 SQVTM and CDR2 ANQGSEA. CDR3 amino acids: CSVAGTGGETQYF. Written as DNA, the CDR3 is TGCAGCGTTGCCGGGACAGGGGGAGAGACCCAGTACTTC. The whole variable domain, filled in from reference TRBV29-1 and TRBJ2-5, reads SAVISQKPSRDICQRGTSLTIQCQVDSQVTMMFWYRQQPGQSLTLIATANQGSEATYESGFVIDKFPISRPNLTFSTLTVSNMSPEDSSIYLCSVAGTGGETQYFGPGTRLLVL.

This clonotype was observed at least ten times. This chain connects TRBV6-1 to TRBJ1-2; 10 positions match TRBD1. Germline CDR1 and CDR2: MNHNS and SASEGT. Trimming cost V 7 bases and J 3 bases; bases outside gene matches: 5. The CDR3 sequence is 14 residues long. CDR3 sequence reads: CASKTGGADYGYTF. The CDR3 region has the DNA TGTGCCAGCAAGACAGGGGGCGCGGACTATGGCTACACCTTC.

The chain carries TRBV20-1 and TRBJ2-1, with D maybe TRBD2 (6 bases). Germline V gives CDR1 DFQATT, CDR2 SNEGSKA (reference sequence). The CDR3 spans 15 residues. V lost 0 bases to trimming and J lost 10 bases, with 19 bases between them. The CDR3 loop reads CSARDPITGDYEQFF. The CDR3 DNA follows: TGCAGTGCTAGAGACCCCATCACGGGAGATTACGAGCAGTTCTTC.

Only a few counts were recorded for this clonotype. The rearrangement joins TRBV7-8 to TRBJ2-4, with TRBD2 matching over 11 bases. CDR3 length: 14 amino acids. Germline values: CDR1 SGHVS, CDR2 FQNEAQ. Trimming cost V 6 bases and J 6 bases; bases outside gene matches: 4. The DNA for the CDR3 is TGTGCCAGCAGATCTGGACTAGCGGGAAACATTCAGTACTTC. Its translation: CASRSGLAGNIQYF.

This chain links TRBV10-3 with TRBJ2-7; D is possibly TRBD1 (6 bases). The CDR3 totals 14 residues. Trimming removed 5 bases from V and 2 bases from J, with 13 bases in between. Germline assignment: CDR1 ENHRY and CDR2 SYGVKD. The CDR3 loop is CAISSGTSAYEQYF. In DNA form, the CDR3 reads TGTGCCATCAGTTCCGGGACATCAGCCTACGAGCAGTACTTC.

This clonotype occurred many times. The chain combines TRBV7-2 with TRBJ2-1, with 12 bases lining up with TRBD2. V lost 5 bases, J lost 4 bases, and 9 bases stayed unmatched. Germline values: CDR1 SGHTA, CDR2 FQGNSA. The CDR3 consists of 17 residues. CDR3 sequence reads: CASSTDTSGRWYNEQFF. The CDR3 DNA sequence: TGTGCCAGCAGCACAGACACTAGCGGGAGGTGGTACAATGAGCAGTTCTTC.

This clonotype was counted many times. V and J are TRBV28 and TRBJ2-2, with a tentative D call TRBD1 (5 bases). V lost 4 bases to trimming and J lost 6 bases, with 18 bases between them. CDR3 size: 16 residues. The germline V gene encodes CDR1 MDHEN and CDR2 SYDVKM. The CDR3 here is CASSSRRRVQAGELFF. DNA for the CDR3: TGTGCCAGCAGTTCCCGCCGCAGGGTCCAGGCCGGGGAGCTGTTTTTT.

This clonotype has at least ten counts. This rearrangement joins TRBV5-1 to TRBJ2-2, with D possibly matching TRBD2 (5 bases). Germline assignment: CDR1 SGHRS and CDR2 YFSETQ. Trimming removed 4 bases from V and 4 bases from J, with 14 bases in between. The CDR3 sequence is 15 residues long. CDR3 in amino acids: CASSLRVPATGELFF. In nucleotides, the CDR3 is TGCGCCAGCAGCCTGAGGGTCCCCGCCACCGGGGAGCTGTTTTTT.

This chain uses TRBV7-9 with TRBJ2-1; no firm D call. Trimming shortened V by 4 bases and J by 2 bases, and 9 bases separated the two germline ends. Per the germline V gene, CDR1 is SEHNR and CDR2 is FQNEAQ (reference sequence). This CDR3 is 14 amino acids long. The DNA for the CDR3 is TGTGCCAGCAGCTGGACCGTCGCCTACAATGAGCAGTTCTTC. This encodes CASSWTVAYNEQFF.

In the case of this clonotype: The junction shows a germline mismatch at one end, possibly a read error. The V call is TRBV27, the J call TRBJ2-7; TRBD2 agrees at 7 bases. This CDR3 spans 13 amino acids. From germline, CDR1 is MNHEY and CDR2 SMNVEV (reference sequence). CDR3 DNA: TGTGCCAGCAGTCCGGGAGGTGCGGGCGAGCAGTACTTT. Its protein is CASSPGGAGEQYF.

This clonotype was found many times. The V call is TRBV12-3 or TRBV12-4, the J call TRBJ2-7; 9 nucleotides align to TRBD2. V was pared by 3 bases and J by 4 bases, with 7 bases of the junction left unmatched. This CDR3 has 15 residues. The CDR3 region is CASSFPAGGEYEQYF. The CDR3 DNA is TGTGCCAGCAGTTTCCCAGCGGGAGGCGAATACGAGCAGTACTTC.

This clonotype was seen repeatedly, ten times or more. The V gene is TRBV7-8, the J gene TRBJ2-7, with 7 nucleotides matching TRBD2. CDR1 is SGHVS and CDR2 is FQNEAQ in the germline V gene. The V and J ends lost 1 base and 1 base, in that order; junction bases with no gene match: 4. The CDR3 sequence is 15 residues long. CDR3 region: CASSLVSGESYEQYF. CDR3 in DNA: TGTGCCAGCAGCTTAGTGAGCGGGGAATCCTACGAGCAGTACTTC.